Each of the 14 T cell receptor beta chains below was sequenced from the same sample in a study of OX40 agonist ivuxolimab in advanced cancers. Generated by immunoSEQ multiplex PCR, the TCRdb table keeps only in-frame clones and is missing some. Found here are around 82,000 clones, around 90% of them singletons; the top ten hold roughly 0.71%. Sequenced here: CD4+ or CD8+ T cells sorted from blood, sampled in a trial of the OX40 agonist ivuxolimab. The receptors come from an adult with an advanced solid tumor such as melanoma, head and neck, liver or kidney cancer.

There are many counts of this clone. The CDR3 DNA follows: TGTGCCAGCAGTGACGGGGGGCTTGGTCAGTACTTC. Its translation: CASSDGGLGQYF. This sequence joins TRBV25-1 and TRBJ2-4; D perhaps matches TRBD2 (7 bases). CDR1 MGHDK and CDR2 SYGVNS come from the germline V gene. CDR3 length equals 12 residues. Trimming pared 3 bases from V and 12 bases from J, leaving 12 bases between.

This clone has just a few counts. This rearrangement joins TRBV7-9 to TRBJ2-5, with D uncertain. This CDR3 comprises 12 residues. Trimming took 8 bases from V and 4 from J, leaving 11 bases between them. Germline CDR1 is SEHNR and CDR2 is FQNEAQ (reference sequence). This CDR3 is CASRSSAETQYF. DNA for the CDR3: TGTGCCAGCCGGAGTAGTGCAGAGACCCAGTACTTC.

The V and J genes are TRBV5-1 and TRBJ2-1; 11 positions agree with TRBD1. V shed 3 bases and J 7 bases; nucleotides not matched to a gene: 3. CDR1 and CDR2 (germline): SGHRS, YFSETQ. This CDR3 region has 14 residues. As DNA, the CDR3 is TGCGCCAGCAGCTCGGGACAGGGGGTGAATGAGCAGTTCTTC. Its translation: CASSSGQGVNEQFF.

The chain is built from TRBV5-1 and TRBJ2-1; D possibly corresponds to TRBD1 (6 bases). CDR1 SGHRS and CDR2 YFSETQ come from the germline V gene. V was pared by 4 bases and J by 8 bases, with 19 bases between. The CDR3 is 15 residues long. This CDR3 reads CASSPRTDQDDEQFF. CDR3 sequence (DNA): TGCGCCAGCAGCCCACGGACAGATCAGGACGATGAGCAGTTCTTC.

The V and J genes are TRBV9 and TRBJ2-2, with D hard to call. Trimming stripped 0 bases from V and 8 bases from J, with 14 bases between. The CDR3 sequence is 15 residues long. CDR1 is SGDLS and CDR2 is YYNGEE in the germline V gene. The CDR3 nucleotides read TGTGCCAGCAGCGTAGTAGGTAGCATCGATGGGGAGCTGTTTTTT. Amino acids: CASSVVGSIDGELFF.

This clone turned up a few times. The J gene is TRBJ1-1, the V gene TRBV7-9, with D tentatively TRBD1 (5 bases). CDR1 SEHNR and CDR2 FQNEAQ come from the germline V gene (reference sequence). The CDR3 length is 12 residues. The V and J ends lost 9 bases and 4 bases respectively, with 12 bases between them. This chain's CDR3 is CASSTGTTEAFF. For the CDR3, the DNA is TGTGCCAGTTCAACAGGTACCACTGAAGCTTTCTTT.

Concerning this clone: Different DNA sequences within this sample yield the same CDR3. The V and J genes are TRBV5-1 and TRBJ1-2; unclear D gene. Per the germline V gene, CDR1 is SGHRS and CDR2 is YFSETQ. The CDR3 covers 14 residues. V was trimmed by 0 bases and J by 2 bases, leaving 8 bases between them. In DNA form, the CDR3 reads TGCGCCAGCAGCTTGGATGGCAGCAACTATGGCTACACCTTC. This gives the protein CASSLDGSNYGYTF.

The V call is TRBV6-6, the J call TRBJ1-1, with D possibly being TRBD1 (6 bases). Trimming removed 6 bases from V and 1 base from J, with 15 bases in between. This CDR3 region has 15 residues. Germline V lookup: CDR1 MNHNY, CDR2 SVGAGI (reference sequence). Here the CDR3 reads CASRSQGIENTEAFF. The CDR3 nucleotides are TGTGCCAGCAGGTCGCAGGGGATTGAGAACACTGAAGCTTTCTTT.

The chain carries TRBV15 and TRBJ2-5; 11 bases align to TRBD2. The CDR3 totals 15 residues. Germline CDR1 LNHNV, CDR2 YYDKDF (reference sequence). The V gene end was trimmed by 5 bases and the J gene end by 6 bases; junction bases not matched to a gene: 8. The chain's CDR3 is CATSWGSGREKTQYF. The CDR3 DNA reads TGTGCCACCAGCTGGGGTAGCGGGAGGGAAAAGACCCAGTACTTC. The whole variable domain, remainder taken from reference TRBV15 and TRBJ2-5, is DAMVIQNPRYQVTQFGKPVTLSCSQTLNHNVMYWYQQKSSQAPKLLFHYYDKDFNNEADTPDNFQSRRPNTSFCFLDIRSPGLGDTAMYLCATSWGSGREKTQYFGPGTRLLVL.

With respect to this clone: The junction does not match germline at one end; this may be a read error. The chain joins TRBV7-9 to TRBJ2-7; 15 nucleotides match TRBD2. The CDR3 has 13 amino acids. Germline assignment: CDR1 SEHNR and CDR2 FQNEAQ (reference sequence). The CDR3 bases are TGTGCCAGCAGCGAAGGACTAGCGGGAGGGCCCAACTTC. This gives the protein CASSEGLAGGPNF.

The chain has TRBV19 and TRBJ1-5; no definite D call. This CDR3 has 13 residues. The ends were cut back, 3 bases at V and 6 bases at J, with 9 bases in the middle. Germline-derived CDR1 and CDR2 are LNHDA and SQIVND (reference sequence). CDR3 sequence (DNA): TGTGCCAGTAGTATTAGGGTAGTTCAGCCCCAGCATTTT. Encoded protein: CASSIRVVQPQHF.

The chain is built from TRBV6-5 and TRBJ1-1; no definite D call. Germline CDR1 and CDR2: MNHEY and SVGAGI. The CDR3 sequence is 15 residues long. Between the trimmed V and J ends, which lost 7 bases and 4 bases, there was a span of 19 bases. CDR3 in amino acids: CASIPRTSRSTEAFF. The DNA of the CDR3 is TGTGCCAGCATTCCACGGACGAGTCGGAGCACTGAAGCTTTCTTT.

The chain carries TRBV9 and TRBJ2-7; D is perhaps TRBD1 (6 bases). V dropped 10 bases and J dropped 9 bases, with 23 bases sitting between them. CDR3 size: 13 residues. The germline gives CDR1 SGDLS, CDR2 YYNGEE. As DNA, the CDR3 is TGTGCCCCCCCCGGGACACCGGATACGTTGCAGTACTTC. It yields the protein CAPPGTPDTLQYF. The complete variable domain, with remaining parts taken from reference TRBV9 and TRBJ2-7, reads DSGVTQTPKHLITATGQRVTLRCSPRSGDLSVYWYQQSLDQGLQFLIQYYNGEERAKGNILERFSAQQFPDLHSELNLSSLELGDSALYFCAPPGTPDTLQYFGPGTRLTVT.

The chain recombines TRBV6-6 with TRBJ2-1; 11 bases fit TRBD2. The V and J ends lost 5 bases and 6 bases, in that order; junction bases with no gene match: 9. The CDR3 is made up of 16 amino acids. The V gene's germline CDR1 is MNHNY and CDR2 SVGAGI (reference sequence). The CDR3 region has the DNA TGTGCCAGCAGTCCTGGACTAGCGGGCAGGGGCAATGAGCAGTTCTTC. Translation: CASSPGLAGRGNEQFF.